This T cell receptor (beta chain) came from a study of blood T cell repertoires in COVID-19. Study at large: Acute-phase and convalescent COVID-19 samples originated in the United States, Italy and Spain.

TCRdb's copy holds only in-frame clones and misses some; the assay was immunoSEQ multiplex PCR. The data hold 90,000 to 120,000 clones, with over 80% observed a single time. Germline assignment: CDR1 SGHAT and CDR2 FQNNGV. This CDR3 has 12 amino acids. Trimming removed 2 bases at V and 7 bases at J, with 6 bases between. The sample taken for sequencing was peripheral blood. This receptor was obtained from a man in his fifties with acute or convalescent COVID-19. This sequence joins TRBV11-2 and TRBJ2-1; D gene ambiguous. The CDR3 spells CASSLNGNEQFF. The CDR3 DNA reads TGTGCCAGCAGCTTAAACGGTAATGAGCAGTTCTTC.